This T cell receptor beta chain was documented in a study of blood T cell repertoires in COVID-19. On the study more broadly: Spain, Italy and the United States supplied samples that represented acute and convalescent COVID-19.

CDR1 and CDR2 (germline): ENHRY, SYGVKD. CDR3 length equals 13 residues. Trimming left V 2 bases short and J 3 bases short, with 7 bases between. In the original analysis: Researchers report that nucleated cell counts were estimated from reference gene primer amplification. This table comes from immunoSEQ multiplex PCR, and its TCRdb copy is limited to in-frame clones, with some not included. The V and J calls and clone size are taken from that table; D and trimming were inferred from the DNA. The profile shows 40,000 or so clones, 85% of them singletons. Sequenced sample: peripheral blood. The V and J genes are TRBV10-3 and TRBJ1-2; a possible D gene is TRBD1 (6 bases). This clonotype originated in a man aged 50-59 years with active COVID-19. The CDR3 here is CAISEGGYYGYTF. CDR3 nucleotide sequence: TGTGCCATCAGTGAGGGGGGCTACTATGGCTACACCTTC.